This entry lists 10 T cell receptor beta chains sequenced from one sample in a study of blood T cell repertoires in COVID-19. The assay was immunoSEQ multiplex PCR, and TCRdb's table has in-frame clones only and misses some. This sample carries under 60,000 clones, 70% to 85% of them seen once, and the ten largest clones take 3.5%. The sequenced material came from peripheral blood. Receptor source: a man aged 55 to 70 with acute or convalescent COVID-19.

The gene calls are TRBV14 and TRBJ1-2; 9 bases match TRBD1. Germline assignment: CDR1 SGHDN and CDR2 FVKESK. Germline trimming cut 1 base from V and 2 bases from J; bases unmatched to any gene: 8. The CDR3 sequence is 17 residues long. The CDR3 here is CASSQGYGDRVNYGYTF. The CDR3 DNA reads TGTGCCAGCAGCCAAGGATATGGGGACAGGGTGAACTATGGCTACACCTTC.

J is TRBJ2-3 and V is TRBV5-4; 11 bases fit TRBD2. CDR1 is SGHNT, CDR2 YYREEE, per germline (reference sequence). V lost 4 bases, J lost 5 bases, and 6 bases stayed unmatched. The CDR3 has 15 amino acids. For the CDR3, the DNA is TGTGCCAGCAGCGTCGGGACTAGCGGCGGAGATACGCAGTATTTT. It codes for CASSVGTSGGDTQYF.

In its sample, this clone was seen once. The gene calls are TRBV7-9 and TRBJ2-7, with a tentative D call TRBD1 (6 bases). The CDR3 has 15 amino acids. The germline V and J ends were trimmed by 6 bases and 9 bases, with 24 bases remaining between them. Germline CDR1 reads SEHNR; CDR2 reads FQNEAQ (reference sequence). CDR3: CASSHATGLVKGQYF. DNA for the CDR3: TGTGCCAGCAGTCACGCGACAGGTCTTGTAAAAGGGCAGTACTTC.

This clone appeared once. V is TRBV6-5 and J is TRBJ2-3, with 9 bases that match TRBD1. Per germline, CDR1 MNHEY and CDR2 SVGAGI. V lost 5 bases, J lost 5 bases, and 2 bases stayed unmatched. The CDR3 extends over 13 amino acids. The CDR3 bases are TGTGCCAGCAGTCTGGACAGGGGAGATACGCAGTATTTT. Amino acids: CASSLDRGDTQYF.

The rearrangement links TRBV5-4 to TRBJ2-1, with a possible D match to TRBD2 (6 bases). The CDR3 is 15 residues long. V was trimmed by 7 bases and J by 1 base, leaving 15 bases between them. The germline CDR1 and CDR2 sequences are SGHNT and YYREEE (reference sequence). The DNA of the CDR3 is TGTGCCAGCGTCCCCGGGGGTGTTTCCTACAATGAGCAGTTCTTC. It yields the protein CASVPGGVSYNEQFF. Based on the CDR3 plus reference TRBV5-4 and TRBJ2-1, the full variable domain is ETGVTQSPTHLIKTRGQQVTLRCSSQSGHNTVSWYQQALGQGPQFIFQYYREEENGRGNFPPRFSGLQFPNYSSELNVNALELDDSALYLCASVPGGVSYNEQFFGPGTRLTVL.

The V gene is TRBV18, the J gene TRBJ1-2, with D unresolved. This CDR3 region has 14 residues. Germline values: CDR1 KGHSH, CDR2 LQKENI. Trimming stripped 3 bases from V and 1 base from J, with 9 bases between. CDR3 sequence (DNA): TGTGCCAGCTCACCGGTCGGGGATAACTATGGCTACACCTTC. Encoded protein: CASSPVGDNYGYTF.

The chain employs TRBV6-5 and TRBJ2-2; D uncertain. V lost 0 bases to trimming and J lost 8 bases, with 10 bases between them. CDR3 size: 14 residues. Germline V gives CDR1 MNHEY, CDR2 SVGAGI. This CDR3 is CASSYSPGQGELFF. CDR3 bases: TGTGCCAGCAGTTACTCCCCTGGTCAGGGGGAGCTGTTTTTT.

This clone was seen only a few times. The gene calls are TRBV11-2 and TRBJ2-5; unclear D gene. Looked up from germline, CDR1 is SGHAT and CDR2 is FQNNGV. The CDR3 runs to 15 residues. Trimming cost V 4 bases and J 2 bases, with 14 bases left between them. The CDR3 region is CASSSSLGQQETQYF. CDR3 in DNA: TGTGCCAGCAGCTCTTCGCTTGGCCAACAAGAGACCCAGTACTTC.

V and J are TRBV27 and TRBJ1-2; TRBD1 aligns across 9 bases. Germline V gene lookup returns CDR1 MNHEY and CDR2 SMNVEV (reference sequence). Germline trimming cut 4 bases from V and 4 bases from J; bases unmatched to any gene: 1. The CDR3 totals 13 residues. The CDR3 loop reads CASSSTGGYGYTF. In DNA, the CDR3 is TGTGCCAGCAGTTCGACAGGGGGCTATGGCTACACCTTC.

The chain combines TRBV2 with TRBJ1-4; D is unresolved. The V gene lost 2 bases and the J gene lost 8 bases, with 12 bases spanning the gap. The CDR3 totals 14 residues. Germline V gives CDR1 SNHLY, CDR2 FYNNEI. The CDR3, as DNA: TGTGCCAGCAGTGAACGACGGGCGGGAGAAAAACTGTTTTTT. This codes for CASSERRAGEKLFF. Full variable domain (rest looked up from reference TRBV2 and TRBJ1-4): EPEVTQTPSHQVTQMGQEVILRCVPISNHLYFYWYRQILGQKVEFLVSFYNNEISEKSEIFDDQFSVERPDGSNFTLKIRSTKLEDSAMYFCASSERRAGEKLFFGSGTQLSVL.